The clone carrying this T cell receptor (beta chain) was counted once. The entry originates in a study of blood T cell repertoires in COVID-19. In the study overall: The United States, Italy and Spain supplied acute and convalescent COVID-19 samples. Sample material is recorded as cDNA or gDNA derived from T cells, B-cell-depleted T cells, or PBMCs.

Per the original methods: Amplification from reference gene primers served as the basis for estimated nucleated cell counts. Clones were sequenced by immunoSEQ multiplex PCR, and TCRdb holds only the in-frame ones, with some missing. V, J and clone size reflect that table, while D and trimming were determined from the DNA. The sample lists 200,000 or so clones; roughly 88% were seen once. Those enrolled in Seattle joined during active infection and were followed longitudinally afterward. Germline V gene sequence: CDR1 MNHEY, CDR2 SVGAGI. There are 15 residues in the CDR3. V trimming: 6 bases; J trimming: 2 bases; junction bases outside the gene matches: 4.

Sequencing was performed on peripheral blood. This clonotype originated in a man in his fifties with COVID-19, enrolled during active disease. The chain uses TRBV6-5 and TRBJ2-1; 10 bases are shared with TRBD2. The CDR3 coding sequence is TGTGCCAGCAGACAGCTAGCGGGAGCCTACAATGAGCAGTTCTTC. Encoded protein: CASRQLAGAYNEQFF.